A selection of T cell receptor beta chains follows, all from one sample in a study of cytomegalovirus exposure and HLA in healthy donors. This table comes from immunoSEQ multiplex PCR, and its TCRdb copy is limited to in-frame clones, with some not included. The sample has about 120,000 clones, over 70% seen once. The sequenced sample consisted of PBMCs. The receptors originated from a man aged 35 to 55 in good health and CMV-seropositive. The CDR3 runs from the conserved cysteine through the conserved F or W.

j_call v_call cdr3_aa
TRBJ2-7 TRBV29-1 CSVYTQGFYEQYF
TRBJ2-2 TRBV30 CAWSVVASGLNTGELFF
TRBJ2-1 TRBV4-2 CASSPPGDPFDNEQFF
TRBJ1-3 TRBV5-4 CASSFGNRAGGNTIYF
TRBJ2-5 TRBV27 CASSLLEVKGRGATQYF
TRBJ2-7 TRBV7-2 CASSLFPRGGNEQYF
TRBJ1-1 TRBV6-6 CASSYLGQGATEAFF
TRBJ1-3 TRBV7-2 CASSSTGVSGNTIYF
TRBJ2-3 TRBV10-3 CAIADPPDTQYF
- TRBV6-5 CASSSSGSSYEQYF
TRBJ1-5 TRBV5-1 CASSPDRHQPQHF
TRBJ1-4 TRBV19 CASSSGTGGFTNEKLFF
TRBJ1-2 TRBV6-5 CASRRQENYGYTF
TRBJ1-2 TRBV6-1 CASLVPGQGARVTF
TRBJ1-6 TRBV28 CASSLGQGKHSPLHF
TRBJ2-5 TRBV9 CASSPGKAYQETQYF
TRBJ2-2 TRBV27 CASSGGTGLNTGELFF
TRBJ2-5 TRBV5-4 CASSLEDRGETQYF
TRBJ1-4 TRBV28 CASSTGIQDEKLFF
TRBJ2-2 TRBV19 CASKTANTGELFF
TRBJ1-2 TRBV30 CAWSVLGQGNGYTF
TRBJ2-7 TRBV7-9 CASSLGGSEQYF
TRBJ1-4 TRBV9 CASSVGGRSNEKLFF
TRBJ2-7 TRBV14 CASSPGYEQYF
TRBJ1-1 TRBV29-1 CSVERHPNTEAFF
TRBJ2-7 TRBV7-9 CASSLGLAGGGQYF
TRBJ1-3 TRBV14 CASSPWDSLSGNTIYF
TRBJ1-6 TRBV4-1 CASLPGESNSPLHF
TRBJ1-1 TRBV6-4 CASRPGQGVTEAFF
TRBJ2-5 TRBV9 CASSVQGAQETQYF
TRBJ2-1 TRBV9 CASSMRQGHEQFF
TRBJ2-1 TRBV29-1 CSVVAGKSYNEQFF
TRBJ2-7 TRBV19 CASSIDRGAYEQYF
TRBJ1-4 TRBV5-1 CASSGSINEKLFF
TRBJ2-2 TRBV29-1 CSVSQNPGGELFF
TRBJ2-6 TRBV7-9 CASSLATGGVGANVLTF
TRBJ1-2 TRBV7-2 CASSLGPGQGYGYTF
TRBJ2-7 TRBV10-1 CASSDPGTGYAYGQYF
TRBJ2-6 TRBV4-3 CASSQYSGANVLTF
TRBJ2-7 TRBV23-1 CASSQLRQGAHEQYF
TRBJ2-1 TRBV27 CASSLDFYNEQFF
TRBJ2-3 TRBV7-6 CASRYSSGGGTDTQYF
TRBJ1-4 TRBV28 CASTSGLELFF
TRBJ2-7 TRBV7-6 CASSLGDRGEQYF
TRBJ2-3 TRBV5-1 CASSADRAADTQYF
TRBJ1-2 TRBV20-1 CSASQDGYTF
TRBJ2-7 TRBV11-1 CASGGQDPYEQYF
TRBJ2-3 TRBV20-1 CSFGGDDTQYF
TRBJ2-6 TRBV13 CASSLTGGDGANVLTF
TRBJ2-2 TRBV27 CASSSGTSLGTGELFF
TRBJ2-2 TRBV27 CASSGQLNTGELFF
TRBJ1-6 TRBV27 CASSLWGRGSSYNSPLHF
TRBJ1-2 TRBV14 CASSQFGAGNYGYTF
TRBJ2-1 TRBV9 CASKQGSSMYNEQFF